This T cell receptor (beta chain) was captured by sequencing in a study of CD8 T cells in ankylosing spondylitis. General observations from the study: Disease-linked clones bore a CD8+ phenotype and were relatively rare in peripheral blood. Matched synovial fluid from ankylosing spondylitis patients was reported to be enriched for disease-linked clones. Among TCR beta sequences, a motif of under 10 highly homologous variants appeared characteristic of ankylosing spondylitis blood.

The CDR3 is made up of 15 amino acids. Germline values: CDR1 LGHNT, CDR2 FRNRAP. Trimming shortened V by 5 bases and J by 0 bases, and 11 bases separated the two germline ends. This clonotype was picked up a small number of times. Its antigen is as yet unknown. TCRdb re-called the 5' RACE reads with MiXCR, one entry per CDR3 protein. The table records approximately 240,000 distinct CDR3 sequences, 8% to 11% of them present only once. This clonotype was obtained from a male donor with ankylosing spondylitis or in good health (not recorded which). What was sequenced was blood, either unsorted or a sorted T cell fraction (not recorded which). This chain uses TRBV12-5 with TRBJ1-5, with a weak D call TRBD1 (6 bases). CDR3 coding DNA: TGTGCTAGTGGTCCAGGGGATTCTAGCAATCAGCCCCAGCATTTT. Its translation is CASGPGDSSNQPQHF.